The 9 T cell receptor beta chains below all came from one sample that was sequenced in a study of T cells in Graves' hyperthyroidism and ophthalmopathy. TCR beta CDR3 region amplification was performed from RNA transcripts. First-round RT-PCR targeting the TCR CDR3 was performed with the HTBI primer set. Each CDR3 protein gets one entry after TCRdb re-called the multiplex PCR reads with MiXCR. The sample lists 300,000 to 450,000 distinct CDR3 sequences; about 15% were seen once. Sequencing input: blood. These receptors were obtained from a woman aged 60 to 75 with Graves' hyperthyroidism.

This clonotype was observed at least ten times. This chain uses TRBV2 with TRBJ1-1, with D possibly being TRBD1 (6 bases). The V and J ends lost 4 bases and 6 bases respectively, with 21 bases between them. Germline V gene data show CDR1 as SNHLY and CDR2 as FYNNEI. The length of the CDR3 is 16 residues. The CDR3 coding sequence is TGTGCCAGCAGTGTCTTCCCGTCACAGGGTTTCGCTGAAGCTTTCTTT. It is translated as CASSVFPSQGFAEAFF.

CDR3 amino acids: CASSHRDKQFF. The DNA for the CDR3 is TGTGCCAGCAGCCACCGGGACAAGCAGTTCTTC. The V call is TRBV11-3, the J call TRBJ2-1, with D possibly TRBD1 on 6 matching bases. Germline values: CDR1 SGHNT, CDR2 YENEEA. The CDR3 sequence is 11 residues long. The V and J ends lost 5 bases and 11 bases respectively, with 10 bases between them. The whole variable domain, filled in from reference TRBV11-3 and TRBJ2-1, reads EAGVVQSPRYKIIEKKQPVAFWCNPISGHNTLYWYLQNLGQGPELLIRYENEEAVDDSQLPKDRFSAERLKGVDSTLKIQPAELGDSAVYLCASSHRDKQFFGPGTRLTVL.

This clonotype was seen repeatedly, ten times or more. The chain is built from TRBV3-1 and TRBJ2-3, with D unclear. The length of the CDR3 is 14 residues. V lost 0 bases and J lost 8, with 12 bases in between. Germline lookup yields CDR1 LGHDT and CDR2 YNNKEL (reference sequence). The CDR3 DNA reads TGTGCCAGCAGCCAAGATTCGGCTGCTCCTACGCAGTATTTT. Encoded protein: CASSQDSAAPTQYF.

This clonotype was observed at least ten times. The genes are TRBV28 and TRBJ2-1; D is uncertain. CDR3 length: 13 residues. Germline loops: CDR1 MDHEN, CDR2 SYDVKM. Deletions cut 6 bases from V and 0 bases from J, with 6 bases between. The CDR3 bases are TGTGCCAGCAGGGATAGCTCCTACAATGAGCAGTTCTTC. It yields the protein CASRDSSYNEQFF.

This clonotype has ten or more counts. V usage is TRBV5-1 and J usage is TRBJ2-1, with TRBD2 matching over 11 bases. Losses at the gene ends were 3 bases for V and 0 bases for J; bases not matched to a gene: 2. The CDR3 spans 16 residues. Germline V gene data show CDR1 as SGHRS and CDR2 as YFSETQ. DNA of the CDR3: TGCGCCAGCAGCTCGGGGACTAGCGGCTCCTACAATGAGCAGTTCTTC. As protein: CASSSGTSGSYNEQFF.

The chain is built from TRBV5-4 and TRBJ2-3; 11 bases are shared with TRBD2. Germline CDR1 is SGHNT and CDR2 is YYREEE (reference sequence). This CDR3 comprises 16 residues. V lost 0 bases, J lost 7 bases, and 7 bases stayed unmatched. CDR3 DNA: TGTGCCAGCAGCTTGGTGTCTAGCGGGAGGAGAAATACGCAGTATTTT. This encodes CASSLVSSGRRNTQYF.

This clonotype has at least ten counts. CDR3 amino acids: CAISGGQGSTEAFF. In nucleotides, the CDR3 is TGTGCCATCAGTGGGGGACAGGGTAGCACTGAAGCTTTCTTT. V usage is TRBV10-3 and J usage is TRBJ1-1; 9 bases are a match to TRBD1. Germline V gene lookup returns CDR1 ENHRY and CDR2 SYGVKD. With 4 bases clipped from V and 4 bases from J, the junction kept 4 bases outside the gene matches. This CDR3 contains 14 residues.

This clonotype was counted many times. The V call is TRBV24-1, the J call TRBJ2-5; TRBD1 aligns across 8 bases. Germline assignment: CDR1 KGHDR and CDR2 SFDVKD. With 9 bases clipped from V and 0 bases from J, the junction kept 14 bases outside the gene matches. The CDR3 runs to 17 residues. DNA for the CDR3: TGTGCCACCGAGGCCCCCCCCGGGACAGGCAACCAAGAGACCCAGTACTTC. Encoded protein: CATEAPPGTGNQETQYF.

V is TRBV6-1 and J is TRBJ1-2; 8 bases match TRBD1. Germline assignment: CDR1 MNHNS and CDR2 SASEGT. The CDR3 totals 12 residues. V dropped 6 bases and J dropped 8; count of bases not matched to a gene: 5. The CDR3 protein is CASSQDRAGYTF. The CDR3 DNA reads TGTGCCAGCAGCCAGGACAGGGCAGGCTACACCTTC.